Following are 25 T cell receptor beta chains from one sample sequenced in a study of OX40 agonist ivuxolimab in advanced cancers. Profiled with immunoSEQ multiplex PCR; TCRdb holds only in-frame clones, not every one. The sample records under 50,000 clones, approximately 90% being singletons. The specimen was CD4+ or CD8+ T cells sorted from blood, collected in a trial of the OX40 agonist ivuxolimab. These receptors came from an adult with an advanced solid tumor such as melanoma, head and neck, liver or kidney cancer.

V gene TRBV9 combines with J gene TRBJ1-5, with TRBD1 matching over 9 bases. The germline V gene encodes CDR1 SGDLS and CDR2 YYNGEE. This CDR3 has 12 residues. The CDR3 DNA reads as TGTGCAGAGGACAGGGGATGTCAGCCCCAGCATTTT. This translates into CAEDRGCQPQHF.

This chain links TRBV6-6 with TRBJ1-2; D may be TRBD1 (6 bases). The CDR3 runs 13 residues. With 7 bases removed from V and 5 bases from J, the gap between germline ends came to 14 bases. CDR1 MNHNY and CDR2 SVGAGI come from the germline V gene (reference sequence). The CDR3 spells CASTLGGGYGYTF. The CDR3, as DNA: TGTGCCAGCACCCTAGGGGGAGGGTATGGCTACACCTTC.

The chain carries TRBV19 and TRBJ1-6; TRBD1 matches 10 bases. The CDR3 runs to 17 residues. With 8 bases clipped from V and 5 bases from J, the junction kept 12 bases outside the gene matches. From germline, CDR1 is LNHDA and CDR2 SQIVND (reference sequence). CDR3 sequence: CASRGAAGQGHNSPLHF. In DNA form, the CDR3 reads TGTGCCAGTCGGGGAGCGGCGGGACAGGGGCATAATTCACCCCTCCACTTT. The variable domain in full, with the rest retrieved from reference TRBV19 and TRBJ1-6, is DGGITQSPKYLFRKEGQNVTLSCEQNLNHDAMYWYRQDPGQGLRLIYYSQIVNDFQKGDIAEGYSVSREKKESFPLTVTSAQKNPTAFYLCASRGAAGQGHNSPLHFGNGTRLTVT.

Here the CDR3 DNA reads TGTGCCAGTAGTCCTGGACAGGGGAGCTCCTACGAGCAGTACTTC. This sequence encodes CASSPGQGSSYEQYF. The rearrangement joins TRBV19 to TRBJ2-7, with TRBD1 matching over 9 bases. The CDR3 has 15 amino acids. CDR1 LNHDA and CDR2 SQIVND come from the germline V gene (reference sequence). With 5 bases clipped from V and 0 bases from J, the junction kept 5 bases outside the gene matches.

V and J are TRBV29-1 and TRBJ1-2, with D tentatively TRBD1 (5 bases). The CDR3 loop spans 15 amino acids. V lost 7 bases and J lost 1, with 19 bases in between. Germline CDR1 and CDR2: SQVTM and ANQGSEA. This chain's CDR3 is CSAWGGTTINYGYTF. DNA of the CDR3: TGCAGCGCCTGGGGGGGGACTACTATTAACTATGGCTACACCTTC.

The V and J genes are TRBV25-1 and TRBJ1-2; no clear D. The CDR3 totals 11 residues. Germline-derived CDR1 and CDR2 are MGHDK and SYGVNS. V lost 1 base and J lost 8, with 5 bases in between. Written as DNA, the CDR3 is TGTGCCAGCAGTGAATTTGAAGGCTACACCTTC. Translating gives CASSEFEGYTF.

V gene TRBV11-1 combines with J gene TRBJ2-7; the D gene is possibly TRBD1 (5 bases). V lost 0 bases, J lost 1 base, and 16 bases lay in between. The CDR3 extends over 17 amino acids. Per the germline V gene, CDR1 is SGHAT and CDR2 is FQDESV (reference sequence). The CDR3 nucleotides read TGTGCCAGCAGCTTAGCGAATGGGGCAGAATGGTCCTACGAGCAGTACTTC. This encodes CASSLANGAEWSYEQYF.

V usage is TRBV2 and J usage is TRBJ1-1; D is uncertain. V dropped 1 base and J dropped 8 bases, with 17 bases sitting between them. CDR1 is SNHLY, CDR2 FYNNEI, per germline. This CDR3 contains 15 residues. The CDR3 bases are TGTGCCAGCAGTGAAGACCTCGTCACGGGCCAAGAAGCTTTCTTT. Protein sequence: CASSEDLVTGQEAFF.

The V call is TRBV9, the J call TRBJ1-6; weak D call: TRBD1 (6 bases). The V end lost 3 bases, the J end lost 7 bases, and 17 bases lay between the germline ends. The CDR3 is 16 residues long. Germline V gene lookup returns CDR1 SGDLS and CDR2 YYNGEE. CDR3 nucleotide sequence: TGTGCCAGCAGCGAGGGGACGAGGACAGTCAATTCACCCCTCCACTTT. It encodes CASSEGTRTVNSPLHF.

The J gene is TRBJ2-1, the V gene TRBV30; possible D gene TRBD1, 5 bases. The CDR3 totals 14 residues. Germline V lookup: CDR1 GTSNPN, CDR2 SVGIG (reference sequence). V was pared by 1 base and J by 8 bases, with 15 bases between. The CDR3 DNA follows: TGTGCCTGGAGTGGGGGCGAGGTCAGGGATGAGCAGTTCTTC. As protein: CAWSGGEVRDEQFF.

The genes are TRBV2 and TRBJ1-1; D might be TRBD1 (6 bases). The length of the CDR3 is 15 residues. Trimming took 5 bases from V and 5 from J, leaving 18 bases between them. CDR1 is SNHLY, CDR2 FYNNEI, per germline. The CDR3 protein is CASSSPGEGGTEAFF. DNA for the CDR3: TGTGCCAGCAGTTCCCCCGGGGAGGGGGGGACTGAAGCTTTCTTT.

This sequence joins TRBV5-1 and TRBJ2-1, with D possibly being TRBD2 (7 bases). Germline values: CDR1 SGHRS, CDR2 YFSETQ. CDR3 size: 15 residues. Trimming cost V 0 bases and J 3 bases, with 10 bases left between them. CDR3 region: CASSLGGGLYNEQFF. The DNA for the CDR3 is TGCGCCAGCAGCTTGGGCGGGGGCCTCTACAATGAGCAGTTCTTC.

As for this clone: At one end, the junction sequence differs from germline, possibly due to a read error. V is TRBV7-7 and J is TRBJ2-2, with D possibly matching TRBD1 (5 bases). There are 12 residues in the CDR3. Germline-derived CDR1 and CDR2 are SSHAT and FNYEAQ (reference sequence). Written as DNA, the CDR3 is TGTGCTAGCAGCTCAGGGACCGGGGAGCTGTTTTTT. The encoded protein is CASSSGTGELFF.

The chain has TRBV7-8 and TRBJ2-7, with D uncertain. Trimming left V 5 bases short and J 4 bases short, with 24 bases between. Per the germline V gene, CDR1 is SGHVS and CDR2 is FQNEAQ. The CDR3 covers 17 residues. This CDR3 is CASSPKSQPKIGYEQYF. CDR3 DNA: TGTGCCAGCAGCCCGAAAAGCCAGCCCAAAATTGGTTACGAGCAGTACTTC.

This sequence joins TRBV19 and TRBJ2-3, with 9 bases matching TRBD1. V dropped 6 bases and J dropped 5; count of bases not matched to a gene: 15. This CDR3 is 17 amino acids long. Germline lookup yields CDR1 LNHDA and CDR2 SQIVND (reference sequence). CDR3 sequence: CASSLTGTGMFGDTQYF. The CDR3 coding sequence is TGTGCCAGTAGCCTAACCGGGACAGGGATGTTTGGAGATACGCAGTATTTT.

The chain employs TRBV19 and TRBJ1-1; no reliable D call. CDR1 and CDR2 from the germline V gene are LNHDA and SQIVND (reference sequence). CDR3 length: 15 residues. Trimming left V 3 bases short and J 3 bases short, with 14 bases between. CDR3 amino acids: CASSISPGLYTEAFF. CDR3 nucleotides: TGTGCCAGTAGTATTTCCCCCGGGCTCTACACTGAAGCTTTCTTT.

The chain is built from TRBV11-1 and TRBJ2-7; D gene uncertain. The germline V gene has CDR1 SGHAT and CDR2 FQDESV (reference sequence). Trimming stripped 4 bases from V and 1 base from J, with 5 bases between. There are 12 residues in the CDR3. CDR3 protein: CASSSSSYEQYF. The CDR3 coding sequence is TGTGCCAGCAGCTCCAGTTCCTACGAGCAGTACTTC.

This clone was seen only a few times. This chain uses TRBV6-1 with TRBJ1-5, with D unclear. Trimming took off 0 bases at V and 0 bases at J, with 12 bases between the two ends. This CDR3 region has 17 residues. Germline loops: CDR1 MNHNS, CDR2 SASEGT. The CDR3 protein is CASSEARQAYSNQPQHF. The CDR3 nucleotides read TGTGCCAGCAGTGAAGCGAGGCAGGCCTATAGCAATCAGCCCCAGCATTTT.

The chain is built from TRBV6-5 and TRBJ1-1; the D gene is possibly TRBD1 (5 bases). CDR1 is MNHEY, CDR2 SVGAGI, per germline. This CDR3 contains 12 residues. V was cut by 2 bases and J by 8 bases, with 9 bases left in between. CDR3 sequence: CASSYGGGEAFF. CDR3 in DNA: TGTGCCAGCAGTTACGGGGGGGGAGAAGCTTTCTTT.

The table lists this clone with a few counts. The chain recombines TRBV9 with TRBJ1-2, with TRBD1 matching over 7 bases. The CDR3 has 14 amino acids. Losses at the gene ends were 3 bases for V and 4 bases for J; bases not matched to a gene: 6. Germline V CDR1 and CDR2: SGDLS, YYNGEE. CDR3 loop: CASSARTGSYGYTF. The CDR3 DNA sequence: TGTGCCAGCAGCGCCCGGACAGGTTCCTATGGCTACACCTTC.

V usage is TRBV7-6 and J usage is TRBJ1-1; 7 bases are shared with TRBD1. The CDR3 length is 16 residues. Germline V gene data show CDR1 as SGHVS and CDR2 as FNYEAQ. Trimming took 4 bases from V and 5 from J; bases not matched to a gene: 13. DNA for the CDR3: TGTGCCAGCAGCTCGACCACAGGGGTTCGGCGTACTGAAGCTTTCTTT. It is translated as CASSSTTGVRRTEAFF.

The chain recombines TRBV28 with TRBJ2-5; 10 nucleotides match TRBD2. The CDR3 spans 16 residues. Germline assignment: CDR1 MDHEN and CDR2 SYDVKM. V was clipped by 2 bases and J by 5 bases; unmatched bases: 8. Here the CDR3 reads CASSLTLAGVWETQYF. The CDR3 nucleotides are TGTGCCAGCAGTTTAACCCTAGCGGGAGTCTGGGAGACCCAGTACTTC.

The chain employs TRBV6-5 and TRBJ2-7, with D perhaps given as TRBD1 or TRBD2 (6 bases each). With 7 bases removed from V and 2 bases from J, the gap between germline ends came to 12 bases. CDR3 length: 13 amino acids. The germline V gene encodes CDR1 MNHEY and CDR2 SVGAGI. CDR3 sequence: CASKSGEAYEQYF. Written as DNA, the CDR3 is TGTGCCAGCAAGTCAGGGGAGGCCTACGAGCAGTACTTC.

The chain joins TRBV11-2 to TRBJ1-5; no clear D gene. Per germline, CDR1 SGHAT and CDR2 FQNNGV. V dropped 1 base and J dropped 0 bases, with 10 bases sitting between them. The CDR3 length is 16 residues. CDR3 sequence reads: CASSLGPGYSNQPQHF. Written as DNA, the CDR3 is TGTGCCAGCAGCTTAGGGCCGGGATATAGCAATCAGCCCCAGCATTTT.

The sample holds a few counts of this clone. The rearrangement joins TRBV9 to TRBJ2-1, with D hard to call. Germline assignment: CDR1 SGDLS and CDR2 YYNGEE. The CDR3 consists of 13 residues. Deletions cut 0 bases from V and 10 bases from J, with 11 bases between. The CDR3 loop reads CASSVDPHPEQFF. The CDR3 DNA reads TGTGCCAGCAGCGTAGATCCTCATCCAGAGCAGTTCTTC.